The rows below give T cell receptor beta chains drawn from one sample of a study of shared clonotypes between healthy human individuals. Method: immunoSEQ multiplex PCR; TCRdb's copy keeps in-frame clones and lacks some. The table records some 490,000 clones, almost 80% of them present only once. The sequenced sample consisted of PBMCs. Receptors were obtained from a woman between 35 and 50 years old in good health. Some clones in this sample may be carry-over from other donors' samples. Both conserved end residues are part of each CDR3. Fields, in order: V gene, D gene, CDR3 protein. A D gene is named only where the DNA matches it firmly.

>TRBV5-1|TRBD2
CASSLLAGGTGELFF
>TRBV6-1|TRBD1
CASSGDRGGEQYF
>TRBV25-1|.
CASSEGGYRANYGYTF
>TRBV28|.
CASSTHRVGYGYTF
>TRBV5-5|.
CASSLAPDRGAVNYGYTF
>TRBV18|TRBD1
CASSSRTGGEKLFF
>TRBV5-1|TRBD1
CASSQSTGYNEQFF
>TRBV18|.
CASSPGQQETQYF
>TRBV27|.
CASSLSRAGASNGYTF
>TRBV6-5|TRBD2
CASSYWGGQETQYF
>TRBV18|.
CASSPGENQPQHF
>TRBV9|.
CASSVDSGDYNEQFF
>TRBV5-3|.
CARSFHRLNYGYTF
>TRBV5-1|TRBD2
CASSLSLAGADTQYF
>TRBV5-4|TRBD2
CASSQGGLAGGEQYF
>TRBV6-6|.
CASSYPGTDTQYF
>TRBV10-1|.
CASSGSWGYQETQYF
>TRBV7-9|.
CASSSDLAVSYNEQFF
>TRBV5-5|.
CASSAQYRDGYTF
>TRBV19|TRBD2
CASTRSGLNTGELFF
>TRBV29-1|.
CSVRAFGETQYF
>TRBV9|.
CASSVASEGYNEQFF
>TRBV2|.
CASSLYNEQFF
>TRBV9|TRBD2
CASSAGLADFYEQYF
>TRBV7-3|.
CASSLNALSTDTQYF
>TRBV30|TRBD1
CAPDRGEAETQYF
>TRBV5-1|.
CASSEYRASNEQFF